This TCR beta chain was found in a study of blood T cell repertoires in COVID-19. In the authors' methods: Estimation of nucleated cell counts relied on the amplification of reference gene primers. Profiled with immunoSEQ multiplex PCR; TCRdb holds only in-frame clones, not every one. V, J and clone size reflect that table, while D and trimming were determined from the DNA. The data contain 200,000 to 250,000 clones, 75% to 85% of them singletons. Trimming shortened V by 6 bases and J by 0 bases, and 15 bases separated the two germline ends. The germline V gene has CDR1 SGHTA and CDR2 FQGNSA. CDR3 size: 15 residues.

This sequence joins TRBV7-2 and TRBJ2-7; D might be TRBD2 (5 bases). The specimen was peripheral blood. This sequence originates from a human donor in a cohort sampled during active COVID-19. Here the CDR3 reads CASSSPGSRSYEQYF. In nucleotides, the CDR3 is TGTGCCAGCAGTTCCCCTGGGAGTCGCTCCTACGAGCAGTACTTC.